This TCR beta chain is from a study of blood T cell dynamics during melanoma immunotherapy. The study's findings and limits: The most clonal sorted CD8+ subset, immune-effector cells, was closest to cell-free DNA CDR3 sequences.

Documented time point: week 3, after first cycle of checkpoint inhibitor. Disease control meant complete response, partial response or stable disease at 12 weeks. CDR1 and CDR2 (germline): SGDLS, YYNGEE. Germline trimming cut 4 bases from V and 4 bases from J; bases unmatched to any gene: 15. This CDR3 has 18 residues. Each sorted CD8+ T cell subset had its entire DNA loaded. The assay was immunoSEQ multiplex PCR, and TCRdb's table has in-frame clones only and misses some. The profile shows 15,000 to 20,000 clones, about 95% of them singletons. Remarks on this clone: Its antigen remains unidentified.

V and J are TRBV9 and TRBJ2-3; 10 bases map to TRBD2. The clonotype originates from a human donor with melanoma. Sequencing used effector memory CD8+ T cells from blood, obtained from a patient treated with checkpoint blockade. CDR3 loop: CASSNRAGGPGKPDTQYF. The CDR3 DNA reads TGTGCCAGCAGCAACCGAGCGGGAGGGCCAGGGAAGCCAGATACGCAGTATTTT.